The following is a T cell receptor (beta chain) sequence with its context. Its antigen is unknown. The data were taken from a study of T cells expressing NK-cell markers. Study-level information: The sequencing cohort of eight donors included seven HCMV-seropositive individuals and one seronegative individual. Broader study findings: Uncertainty persisted over the HCMV specificity of expanded NKG2C+ T cell clones.

Germline V gives CDR1 SGHDN, CDR2 FVKESK. This CDR3 region has 13 residues. Researchers built TCR beta cDNA using 5'RACE template switching with UMIs. TCRdb re-called the 5' RACE reads and gives one entry per CDR3 protein, without DNA. The clone table shows 400,000 to 450,000 distinct CDR3 sequences, with the ten largest holding 7.3%. The sequence came from a woman aged 18-70 years in good health. What was sequenced was blood T cells: a sorted CD56 or NKG2C T cell subset, CD4+ or CD8+ T cells, or bulk PBMC T cells (not recorded which). The chain uses TRBV14 and TRBJ1-1. This CDR3 reads CASSQDMNSGAFF.